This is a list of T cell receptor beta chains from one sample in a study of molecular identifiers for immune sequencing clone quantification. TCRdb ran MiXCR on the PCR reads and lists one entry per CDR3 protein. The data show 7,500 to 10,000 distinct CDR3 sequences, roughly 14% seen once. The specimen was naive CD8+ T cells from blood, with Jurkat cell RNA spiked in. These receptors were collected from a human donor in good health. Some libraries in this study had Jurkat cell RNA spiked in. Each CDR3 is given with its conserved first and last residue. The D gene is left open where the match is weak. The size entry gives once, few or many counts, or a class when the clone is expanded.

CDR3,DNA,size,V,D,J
CSAPPSGGGTDTQYF,TGCAGTGCTCCCCCTAGCGGTGGCGGCACAGATACGCAGTATTTT,medium-sized,TRBV20-1,TRBD2,TRBJ2-3
CASSYFSGGQRDNEQFF,TGTGCCAGCAGTTACTTTTCTGGTGGACAGCGAGACAATGAGCAGTTCTTC,many,TRBV6-2/TRBV6-3,NA,TRBJ2-1
CASSIGGDSEQFF,TGTGCCAGTAGTATAGGGGGGGACAGTGAGCAGTTCTTC,medium-sized,TRBV19,NA,TRBJ2-1
CASSSLPGQGLSKPYEQYF,TGTGCCAGCAGCTCTCTCCCGGGACAGGGACTCTCGAAACCTTACGAGCAGTACTTC,many,TRBV7-9,TRBD1,TRBJ2-7
CASSLFSGAETQYF,TGTGCCAGCAGTTTATTTAGCGGGGCTGAGACCCAGTACTTC,many,TRBV27,TRBD2,TRBJ2-5
CASSLQYSYEQYF,TGTGCCAGCAGCTTACAGTATTCCTACGAGCAGTACTTC,many,TRBV27,NA,TRBJ2-7
CASSLVSGRSDTDTQYF,TGTGCCAGCAGCTTAGTTAGCGGGAGGTCCGACACAGATACGCAGTATTTT,medium-sized,TRBV7-2,TRBD2,TRBJ2-3
CASSLDDAGAYEQYF,TGTGCCAGCAGCTTAGATGATGCCGGAGCCTACGAGCAGTACTTC,medium-sized,TRBV11-2,NA,TRBJ2-7
CASSTSSMGEQFF,TGTGCCAGCAGTACCTCTAGCATGGGTGAGCAGTTCTTC,medium-sized,TRBV6-5,NA,TRBJ2-1
CASSFTGPGVEQYF,TGTGCCAGCAGTTTTACAGGTCCAGGAGTCGAGCAGTACTTC,medium-sized,TRBV12-3/TRBV12-4,NA,TRBJ2-7
CASSYGGTDTQYF,TGTGCCAGCAGTTACGGGGGGACAGATACGCAGTATTTT,medium-sized,TRBV6-5,NA,TRBJ2-3
CASSYRSGYEQYF,TGTGCCAGCAGCTACAGGTCCGGGTACGAGCAGTACTTC,many,TRBV27,NA,TRBJ2-7
CASSQDLPGAQETQYF,TGTGCCAGCAGCCAAGATCTCCCAGGGGCACAAGAGACCCAGTACTTC,medium-sized,TRBV14,NA,TRBJ2-5
CASSFEGSSYEQYF,TGTGCCAGCAGTTTTGAAGGGTCCTCCTACGAGCAGTACTTC,medium-sized,TRBV27,NA,TRBJ2-7
CASSSSRVWETQYF,TGCGCCAGCAGCTCGAGCAGGGTCTGGGAGACCCAGTACTTC,many,TRBV5-1,NA,TRBJ2-5
CASSLRGGLATREQYF,TGTGCCAGCAGTTTACGGGGAGGACTAGCGACTAGGGAGCAGTACTTC,many,TRBV27,TRBD2,TRBJ2-7
CASSLCQDEQPQHF,TGTGCCAGCAGCTTATGCCAGGACGAGCAGCCCCAGCATTTT,many,TRBV7-9,NA,TRBJ1-5